This passage covers 23 T cell receptor beta chains from one sample sequenced in a study of regulatory T cells in long-lasting Graves disease. TCR beta libraries were built with iRepertoire HTBI primers and Arm-PCR of CDR3 regions. TCRdb used MiXCR to reprocess the multiplex PCR reads, holding one entry per CDR3 protein. This sample has some 450,000 distinct CDR3 sequences, with about 25% found just once. The time point here: persistent/refractory GD, antithyroid drugs over 5 years with positive TRAb. Isolated PBMC RNA provided the starting material for the TCR library. The starting material was peripheral blood mononuclear cells (PBMCs), obtained when the disease was refractory, from a patient treated with antithyroid drugs. These receptors were obtained from a female donor with Graves disease.

This clonotype was detected ten times or more. The chain employs TRBV28 and TRBJ1-2, with no clear D. V lost 4 bases and J 8 bases, leaving 11 bases between the germline ends. CDR3 length: 12 amino acids. Germline CDR1 is MDHEN and CDR2 is SYDVKM. CDR3 protein: CASSSSGVGYTF. The CDR3 DNA reads as TGTGCCAGCAGTTCATCCGGGGTCGGCTACACCTTC.

This clonotype was counted ten times or more. The rearrangement uses TRBV28 and TRBJ2-6; D call uncertain. Between the trimmed V and J ends, which lost 2 bases and 2 bases, there was a span of 7 bases. The CDR3 length is 15 residues. Germline V gene lookup returns CDR1 MDHEN and CDR2 SYDVKM. The CDR3 spells CASSLRVPGANVLTF. CDR3 in DNA: TGTGCCAGCAGTTTAAGGGTCCCTGGGGCCAACGTCCTGACTTTC.

The chain is built from TRBV15 and TRBJ2-7, with 13 bases fitting TRBD2. Germline V gene lookup returns CDR1 LNHNV and CDR2 YYDKDF (reference sequence). CDR3 size: 16 residues. Losses at the gene ends were 6 bases for V and 2 bases for J; bases not matched to a gene: 7. CDR3 sequence reads: CATSSIGLAGAYEQYF. The CDR3 nucleotides read TGTGCCACCAGTTCTATTGGACTAGCGGGGGCCTACGAGCAGTACTTC.

This clonotype was observed a few times. V gene TRBV30 combines with J gene TRBJ1-5, with D maybe TRBD1 (6 bases). V lost 0 bases and J 3 bases, leaving 12 bases between the germline ends. CDR3 length: 15 amino acids. CDR1 is GTSNPN and CDR2 is SVGIG in the germline V gene (reference sequence). The CDR3 DNA reads TGTGCCTGGAGTGTACCTGGACAGTTCAATCAGCCCCAGCATTTT. It translates to CAWSVPGQFNQPQHF.

The chain combines TRBV9 with TRBJ1-1, with D possibly matching TRBD1 (6 bases). Deletions cut 2 bases from V and 0 bases from J, with 11 bases between. From germline, CDR1 is SGDLS and CDR2 YYNGEE. The CDR3 spans 15 residues. CDR3 DNA sequence: TGTGCCAGCAGCGTGCGGACAGAGTTGAACACTGAAGCTTTCTTT. Translating gives CASSVRTELNTEAFF.

J is TRBJ2-7 and V is TRBV11-1, with a possible D match to TRBD2 (5 bases). The CDR3 loop spans 17 amino acids. Trimming removed 1 base at V and 1 base at J, with 17 bases between. CDR1 and CDR2 from the germline V gene are SGHAT and FQDESV (reference sequence). The CDR3 sequence is CASSLGPAEGSSYEQYF. The DNA for the CDR3 is TGTGCCAGCAGCTTAGGCCCGGCTGAGGGTTCGTCCTACGAGCAGTACTTC.

This clonotype was observed at least ten times. The chain employs TRBV6-1 and TRBJ2-7, with D unresolved. Trimming shortened V by 10 bases and J by 0 bases, and 7 bases separated the two germline ends. Germline values: CDR1 MNHNS, CDR2 SASEGT. The CDR3 length is 11 residues. The DNA for the CDR3 is TGTGCCACCGGTCCCTCCTACGAGCAGTACTTC. It specifies CATGPSYEQYF.

The rearrangement uses TRBV19 and TRBJ2-7; D is unclear. Germline values: CDR1 LNHDA, CDR2 SQIVND (reference sequence). Trimming removed 3 bases from V and 3 bases from J, with 9 bases in between. The CDR3 loop spans 13 amino acids. The chain's CDR3 is CASSMGSHYEQYF. The DNA of the CDR3 is TGTGCCAGTAGTATGGGCAGCCACTACGAGCAGTACTTC.

The chain combines TRBV20-1 with TRBJ2-2; D perhaps matches TRBD2 (6 bases). The CDR3 is 13 amino acids. CDR1 is DFQATT and CDR2 is SNEGSKA in the germline V gene (reference sequence). The germline V and J ends were trimmed by 3 bases and 5 bases, with 10 bases remaining between them. The CDR3 region is CSASGSPTGELFF. The DNA for the CDR3 is TGCAGTGCTAGCGGGAGCCCAACCGGGGAGCTGTTTTTT.

This sequence joins TRBV6-5 and TRBJ1-1; 9 bases agree with TRBD1. V gave up 4 bases and J gave up 7 bases; unmatched junction bases: 10. The CDR3 has 15 residues. CDR1 and CDR2 (germline): MNHEY, SVGAGI. The CDR3: CASSSIPGTGFEAFF. In DNA form, the CDR3 reads TGTGCCAGCAGTTCTATCCCCGGGACAGGGTTTGAAGCTTTCTTT.

The chain carries TRBV7-2 and TRBJ2-2; 12 nucleotides agree with TRBD2. The length of the CDR3 is 18 residues. Germline V gene data show CDR1 as SGHTA and CDR2 as FQGNSA. Trimming cost V 4 bases and J 4 bases; bases outside gene matches: 10. The CDR3 DNA is TGTGCCAGCAGCTCACTTACCTTGACTAGCGGGAGCACCGGGGAGCTGTTTTTT. It specifies CASSSLTLTSGSTGELFF.

This clonotype came up many times. The V and J genes are TRBV28 and TRBJ2-7; 8 nucleotides line up with TRBD2. The CDR3 consists of 14 residues. The germline V gene encodes CDR1 MDHEN and CDR2 SYDVKM. V gave up 6 bases and J gave up 2 bases; unmatched junction bases: 6. The CDR3 region has the DNA TGTGCCAGCAGGACTAGCGAGGTTACCTACGAGCAGTACTTC. Its protein is CASRTSEVTYEQYF. Looking up the rest from reference TRBV28 and TRBJ2-7 gives the full variable domain: DVKVTQSSRYLVKRTGEKVFLECVQDMDHENMFWYRQDPGLGLRLIYFSYDVKMKEKGDIPEGYSVSREKKERFSLILESASTNQTSMYLCASRTSEVTYEQYFGPGTRLTVT.

A remark on this clonotype: A read error may be the cause here, since a much bigger clone is one base away. V gene TRBV27 combines with J gene TRBJ2-6, with TRBD1 matching over 11 bases. The germline V gene has CDR1 MNHEY and CDR2 SMNVEV (reference sequence). The CDR3 covers 17 residues. CDR3 amino acids: CASRSGTGGSEANVLTF. DNA of the CDR3: TGTGCCAGCAGATCCGGGACAGGGGGTTCTGAGGCCAACGTCCTGACTTTC. Full variable domain (outside the CDR3, taken from reference TRBV27 and TRBJ2-6): EAQVTQNPRYLITVTGKKLTVTCSQNMNHEYMSWYRQDPGLGLRQIYYSMNVEVTDKGDVPEGYKVSRKEKRNFPLILESPSPNQTSLYFCASRSGTGGSEANVLTFGAGSRLTVL.

This clonotype appeared many times. This rearrangement joins TRBV28 to TRBJ1-5; unclear D gene. The CDR3 runs to 15 residues. Germline CDR1 is MDHEN and CDR2 is SYDVKM. The ends were cut back, 5 bases at V and 1 base at J, with 12 bases in the middle. In nucleotides, the CDR3 is TGTGCCAGCAGTATTTCGACGGGGAGCAATCAGCCCCAGCATTTT. It codes for CASSISTGSNQPQHF.

The sample holds a few counts of this clonotype. V and J are TRBV6-1 and TRBJ1-1; unclear D gene. This CDR3 spans 12 amino acids. The germline CDR1 and CDR2 sequences are MNHNS and SASEGT. Trimming shortened V by 5 bases and J by 5 bases, and 9 bases separated the two germline ends. CDR3 loop: CASSQTSTEAFF. The CDR3 DNA sequence: TGTGCCAGCAGTCAGACCTCGACTGAAGCTTTCTTT.

This clonotype was seen many times. The chain couples TRBV29-1 to TRBJ1-3; D is uncertain. With 3 bases removed from V and 4 bases from J, the gap between germline ends came to 4 bases. The CDR3 extends over 11 amino acids. The germline V gene has CDR1 SQVTM and CDR2 ANQGSEA. This CDR3 is CSVDRGNTIYF. CDR3 bases: TGCAGCGTTGACCGGGGAAACACCATATATTTT.

The table lists this clonotype with many counts. The V call is TRBV20-1, the J call TRBJ2-7, with TRBD2 as a possible D gene (7 bases). CDR1 and CDR2 from the germline V gene are DFQATT and SNEGSKA (reference sequence). CDR3 length equals 14 residues. V lost 3 bases, J lost 3 bases, and 15 bases lay in between. The CDR3 DNA reads as TGCAGTGCTAGGGGCAGGGGCGGGGGCTACGAGCAGTACTTC. Its translation: CSARGRGGGYEQYF.

Remarks on this clonotype: The likely explanation is a read error, given a far larger clone one base away. The chain links TRBV27 to TRBJ2-6; D is unresolved. Germline V lookup: CDR1 MNHEY, CDR2 SMNVEV (reference sequence). With 6 bases removed from V and 4 bases from J, the gap between germline ends came to 4 bases. This CDR3 has 12 amino acids. In DNA, the CDR3 is TGTGCCAGCAGACAGGGGGCCAACGTCCTGACTTTC. The encoded protein is CASRQGANVLTF.

For this clonotype: An end of the junction does not agree with germline; a read error may underlie this. V usage is TRBV28 and J usage is TRBJ1-3; D remains unclear. Germline V CDR1 and CDR2: MDHEN, SYDVKM. This CDR3 is 14 amino acids long. The CDR3 nucleotides are TGTGCCTGCAGTTTTGCGGGCTCTGGAAACACCATATATTTT. Residues: CACSFAGSGNTIYF.

This clonotype was counted only a few times. The chain links TRBV7-2 to TRBJ1-1; D may be TRBD1 (5 bases). From germline, CDR1 is SGHTA and CDR2 FQGNSA. The CDR3 is 16 amino acids. V was cut by 5 bases and J by 6 bases, with 22 bases left in between. CDR3: CASSPDAGLGGAEAFF. The CDR3 DNA reads as TGTGCCAGCAGCCCGGATGCAGGACTTGGGGGAGCTGAAGCTTTCTTT.

The V gene is TRBV18, the J gene TRBJ1-4; 10 bases align to TRBD1. The CDR3 is 15 residues long. In germline, CDR1 is KGHSH, CDR2 LQKENI. Trimming removed 3 bases from V and 7 bases from J; junction bases left unmatched: 5. The CDR3, as DNA: TGTGCCAGCTCACCCGTGGACAGGGGGTTTGAAAAACTGTTTTTT. Amino acids: CASSPVDRGFEKLFF.

This clonotype was counted at least ten times. This chain uses TRBV20-1 with TRBJ1-5; 11 nucleotides agree with TRBD1. Unmatched junction bases numbered 7, after V lost 1 base and J lost 2 bases. CDR3 size: 17 residues. Germline-derived CDR1 and CDR2 are DFQATT and SNEGSKA (reference sequence). The CDR3 sequence: CSARVDRGLSGNQPQHF. In DNA, the CDR3 is TGCAGTGCTAGAGTGGACAGGGGGCTATCTGGCAATCAGCCCCAGCATTTT.

The chain recombines TRBV18 with TRBJ2-1, with 9 positions matching TRBD1. This CDR3 has 16 amino acids. Germline values: CDR1 KGHSH, CDR2 LQKENI. Trimming took 3 bases from V and 10 from J; bases not matched to a gene: 13. CDR3: CASSPLPGQGRTEQFF. DNA of the CDR3: TGTGCCAGCTCACCCCTACCGGGACAGGGAAGGACCGAGCAGTTCTTC.